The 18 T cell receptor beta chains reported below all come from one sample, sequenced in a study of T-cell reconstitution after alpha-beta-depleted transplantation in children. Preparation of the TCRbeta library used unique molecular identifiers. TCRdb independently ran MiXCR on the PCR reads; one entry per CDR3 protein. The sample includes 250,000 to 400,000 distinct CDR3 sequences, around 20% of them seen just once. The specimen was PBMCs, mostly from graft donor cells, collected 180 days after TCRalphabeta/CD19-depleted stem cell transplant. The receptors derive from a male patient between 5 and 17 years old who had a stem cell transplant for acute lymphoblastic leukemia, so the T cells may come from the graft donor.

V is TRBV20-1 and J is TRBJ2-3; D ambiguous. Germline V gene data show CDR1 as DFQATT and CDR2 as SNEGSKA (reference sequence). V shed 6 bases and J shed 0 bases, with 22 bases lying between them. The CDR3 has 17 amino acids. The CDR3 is CSAGAASHFVSTDTQYF. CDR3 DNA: TGCAGTGCCGGAGCCGCTAGTCACTTTGTGAGCACAGATACGCAGTATTTT.

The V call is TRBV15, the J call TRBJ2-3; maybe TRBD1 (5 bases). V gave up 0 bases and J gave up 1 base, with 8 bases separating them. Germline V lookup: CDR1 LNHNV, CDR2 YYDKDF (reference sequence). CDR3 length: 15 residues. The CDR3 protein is CATSRDIQGTDTQYF. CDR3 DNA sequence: TGTGCCACCAGCAGAGATATACAGGGCACAGATACGCAGTATTTT.

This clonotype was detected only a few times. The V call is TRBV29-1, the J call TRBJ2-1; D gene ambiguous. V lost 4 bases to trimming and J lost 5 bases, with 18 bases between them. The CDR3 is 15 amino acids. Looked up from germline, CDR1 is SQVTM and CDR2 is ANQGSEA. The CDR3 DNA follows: TGCAGCGTTGTGGGCCTCCGACGGAGTAACAATGAGCAGTTCTTC. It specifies CSVVGLRRSNNEQFF.

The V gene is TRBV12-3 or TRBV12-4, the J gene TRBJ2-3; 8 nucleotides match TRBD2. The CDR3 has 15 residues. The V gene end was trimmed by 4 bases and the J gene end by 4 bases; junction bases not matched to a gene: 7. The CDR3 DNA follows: TGTGCCAGCAGTTCACTAGCGGTGACGGCAGATACGCAGTATTTT. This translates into CASSSLAVTADTQYF.

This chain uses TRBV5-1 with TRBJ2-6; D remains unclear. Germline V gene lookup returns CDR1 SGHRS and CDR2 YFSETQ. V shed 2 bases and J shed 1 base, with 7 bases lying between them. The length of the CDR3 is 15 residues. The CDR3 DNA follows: TGCGCCAGCAGCTTTGCCAGATCTGGGGCCAACGTCCTGACTTTC. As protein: CASSFARSGANVLTF.

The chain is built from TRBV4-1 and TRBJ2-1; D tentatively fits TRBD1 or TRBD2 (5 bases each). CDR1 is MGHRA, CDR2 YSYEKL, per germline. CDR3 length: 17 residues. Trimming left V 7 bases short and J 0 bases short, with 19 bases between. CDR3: CASTPDPGPSSYNEQFF. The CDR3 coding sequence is TGCGCCAGCACCCCAGACCCGGGACCCAGCTCCTACAATGAGCAGTTCTTC.

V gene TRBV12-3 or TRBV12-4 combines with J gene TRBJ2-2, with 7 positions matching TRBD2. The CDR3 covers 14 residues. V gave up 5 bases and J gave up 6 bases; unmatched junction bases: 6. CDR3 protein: CASSLREYAGELFF. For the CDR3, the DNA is TGTGCCAGCAGTCTGCGGGAGTACGCCGGGGAGCTGTTTTTT.

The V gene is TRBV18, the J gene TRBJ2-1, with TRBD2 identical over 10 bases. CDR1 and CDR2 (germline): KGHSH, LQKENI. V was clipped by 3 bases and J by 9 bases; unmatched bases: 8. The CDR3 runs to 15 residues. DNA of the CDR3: TGTGCCAGCTCACCTAGGCTAGCGGGAGTCAGTGAGCAGTTCTTC. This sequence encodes CASSPRLAGVSEQFF.

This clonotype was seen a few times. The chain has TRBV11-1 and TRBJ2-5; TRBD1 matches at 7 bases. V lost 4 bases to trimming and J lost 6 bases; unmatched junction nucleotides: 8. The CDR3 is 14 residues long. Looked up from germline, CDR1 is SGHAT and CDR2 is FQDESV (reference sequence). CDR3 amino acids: CASSSGQPFQTQYF. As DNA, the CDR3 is TGTGCCAGCAGCTCGGGACAGCCATTTCAGACCCAGTACTTC.

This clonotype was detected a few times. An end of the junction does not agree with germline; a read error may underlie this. The chain's CDR3 is CASSLAYGDKVFF. The CDR3 nucleotides are TGTGCCAGCAGCTTAGCATACGGGGACAAAGTCTTCTTC. This chain links TRBV7-9 with TRBJ1-2; TRBD1 might be the D (6 bases). CDR3 length: 13 amino acids. Germline V gene sequence: CDR1 SEHNR, CDR2 FQNEAQ (reference sequence).

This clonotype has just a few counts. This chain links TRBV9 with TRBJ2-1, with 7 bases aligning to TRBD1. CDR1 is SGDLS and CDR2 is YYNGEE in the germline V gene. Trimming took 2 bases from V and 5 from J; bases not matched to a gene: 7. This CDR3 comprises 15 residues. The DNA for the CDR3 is TGTGCCAGCAGCGTGACAGGGCGAGGTAACAATGAGCAGTTCTTC. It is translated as CASSVTGRGNNEQFF.

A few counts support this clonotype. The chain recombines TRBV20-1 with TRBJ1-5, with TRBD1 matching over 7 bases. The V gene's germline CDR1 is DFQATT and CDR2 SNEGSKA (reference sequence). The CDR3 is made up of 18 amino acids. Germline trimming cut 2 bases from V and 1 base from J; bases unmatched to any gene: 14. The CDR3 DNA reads TGCAGTGCTAGATCGTACTTAGGACAGGTGGCCAGCAATCAGCCCCAGCATTTT. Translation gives CSARSYLGQVASNQPQHF.

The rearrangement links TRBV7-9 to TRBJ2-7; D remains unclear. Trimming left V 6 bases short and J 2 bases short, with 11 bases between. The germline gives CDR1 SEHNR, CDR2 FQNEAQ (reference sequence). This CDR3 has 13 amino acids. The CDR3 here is CASSGVGPYEQYF. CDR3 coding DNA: TGTGCCAGCAGTGGGGTAGGTCCCTACGAGCAGTACTTC. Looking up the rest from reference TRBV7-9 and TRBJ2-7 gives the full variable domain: DTGVSQNPRHKITKRGQNVTFRCDPISEHNRLYWYRQTLGQGPEFLTYFQNEAQLEKSRLLSDRFSAERPKGSFSTLEIQRTEQGDSAMYLCASSGVGPYEQYFGPGTRLTVT.

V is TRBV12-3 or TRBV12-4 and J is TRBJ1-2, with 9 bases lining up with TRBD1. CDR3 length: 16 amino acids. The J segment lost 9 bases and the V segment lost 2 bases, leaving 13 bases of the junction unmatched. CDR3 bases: TGTGCCAGCAGTTTAACCCCCGACGTGGACAGGGGCAGCTACACCTTC. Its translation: CASSLTPDVDRGSYTF.

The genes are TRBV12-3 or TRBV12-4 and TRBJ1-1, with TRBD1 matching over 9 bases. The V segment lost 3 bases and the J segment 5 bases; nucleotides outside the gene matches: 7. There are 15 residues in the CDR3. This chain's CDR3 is CASSFRTGVRTEAFF. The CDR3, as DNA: TGTGCCAGCAGTTTCAGGACAGGGGTTAGGACTGAAGCTTTCTTT.

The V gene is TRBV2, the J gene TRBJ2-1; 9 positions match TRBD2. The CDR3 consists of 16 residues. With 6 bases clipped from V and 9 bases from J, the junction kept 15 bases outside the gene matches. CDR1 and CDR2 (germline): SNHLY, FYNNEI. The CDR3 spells CASRQRTSVLGLEQFF. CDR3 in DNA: TGTGCCAGCAGGCAACGGACTAGCGTGTTAGGTCTTGAGCAGTTCTTC. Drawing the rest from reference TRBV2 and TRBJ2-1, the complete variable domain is EPEVTQTPSHQVTQMGQEVILRCVPISNHLYFYWYRQILGQKVEFLVSFYNNEISEKSEIFDDQFSVERPDGSNFTLKIRSTKLEDSAMYFCASRQRTSVLGLEQFFGPGTRLTVL.

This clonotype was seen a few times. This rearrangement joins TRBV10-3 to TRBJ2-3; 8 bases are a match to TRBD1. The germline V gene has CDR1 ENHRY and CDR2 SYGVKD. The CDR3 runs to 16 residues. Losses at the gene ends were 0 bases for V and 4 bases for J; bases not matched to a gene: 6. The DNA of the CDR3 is TGTGCCATCAGTGAGTCGACAGGGGTAGTCGCAGATACGCAGTATTTT. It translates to CAISESTGVVADTQYF.

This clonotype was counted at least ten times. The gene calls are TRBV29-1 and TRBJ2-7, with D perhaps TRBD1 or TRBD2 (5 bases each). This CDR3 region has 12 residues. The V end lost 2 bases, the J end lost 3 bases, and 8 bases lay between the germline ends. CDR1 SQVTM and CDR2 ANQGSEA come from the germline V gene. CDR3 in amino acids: CSVERGRYEQYF. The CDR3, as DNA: TGCAGCGTTGAAAGGGGACGCTACGAGCAGTACTTC.